These T cell receptor beta chains were read from a single sample in a study of T-cell reconstitution after alpha-beta-depleted transplantation in children. TCRdb re-analysed the PCR reads in MiXCR, keeping a single row per CDR3 protein. The sample has approximately 210,000 distinct CDR3 sequences; about 14% are singletons. The material sequenced was PBMCs from the stem cell graft donor, taken from the stem cell graft. These TCRs come from a human donor who donated a stem cell graft to a child with acute lymphoblastic leukemia. The conserved cysteine and the conserved F or W are not part of the CDR3 here.

V: TRBV20-1; J: TRBJ2-5; CDR3: SALPTGVETQY
V: TRBV6-2/TRBV6-3; J: TRBJ2-7; CDR3: ASRIGLESYEQY
V: TRBV11-1; J: TRBJ1-2; CDR3: ASSPGTGMSGYT
V: TRBV19; J: TRBJ2-7; CDR3: ASRRDNSYEQY
V: TRBV12-3/TRBV12-4; J: TRBJ2-2; CDR3: ASASQGNTGELF
V: TRBV12-3/TRBV12-4; J: TRBJ2-2; CDR3: ASRSLAGAKPGELF
V: TRBV6-1; J: TRBJ2-1; CDR3: ASSDQWGGSYNEQF
V: TRBV13; J: TRBJ2-2; CDR3: ASSRGLAGGAGELF
V: TRBV11-2; J: TRBJ2-1; CDR3: ASSSRTDYNEQF
V: TRBV7-9; J: TRBJ2-1; CDR3: ASSYGPSGRGMNEQF
V: TRBV29-1; J: TRBJ1-4; CDR3: SVEDPVGLGKLF
V: TRBV12-3/TRBV12-4; J: TRBJ2-3; CDR3: ASRMGSLTDTQY
V: TRBV6-5; J: TRBJ1-1; CDR3: ASSLTGENEAF
V: TRBV25-1; J: TRBJ2-5; CDR3: ASSARLAAQETQY
V: TRBV10-3; J: TRBJ2-1; CDR3: AISYTGLSYNEQF
V: TRBV12-3/TRBV12-4; J: TRBJ1-2; CDR3: ASKQTGGNYGYT
V: TRBV5-1; J: TRBJ2-7; CDR3: ASNQGDEQY
V: TRBV20-1; J: TRBJ2-3; CDR3: SAVSGGTGDTQY
V: TRBV2; J: TRBJ2-7; CDR3: ASHQQGTGFYEQY
V: TRBV5-1; J: TRBJ2-1; CDR3: ASSDGSGQF
V: TRBV20-1; J: TRBJ1-1; CDR3: SANPGQGRGAF
V: TRBV10-3; J: TRBJ2-7; CDR3: AISGTGHSSYEQY
V: TRBV2; J: TRBJ2-1; CDR3: ASSAESNNEQF
V: TRBV28; J: TRBJ2-7; CDR3: ASSLLGQGSYEQY
V: TRBV27; J: TRBJ1-4; CDR3: ASSFLRGGIEKLF
V: TRBV10-3; J: TRBJ2-1; CDR3: AISGTGTSPYNEQF
V: TRBV5-1; J: TRBJ2-7; CDR3: ASSLEAGSYEQY
V: TRBV29-1; J: TRBJ1-5; CDR3: SVGTGTGHQPQH
V: TRBV5-8; J: TRBJ2-1; CDR3: ASSSGQGRINEQF
V: TRBV10-3; J: TRBJ2-1; CDR3: AISEKGTALNEQF
V: TRBV5-1; J: TRBJ2-1; CDR3: ASSLLVGGEQF
V: TRBV29-1; J: TRBJ2-1; CDR3: SVSGRLVNEQF
V: TRBV28; J: TRBJ1-1; CDR3: ASSFFGVQGLNTEAF
V: TRBV12-3/TRBV12-4; J: TRBJ2-3; CDR3: ASSNSLAGTDTQY
V: TRBV11-2; J: TRBJ2-3; CDR3: ASSPQPSADTQY
V: TRBV5-1; J: TRBJ2-1; CDR3: ASSLTLGGWDEQF
V: TRBV5-1; J: TRBJ2-1; CDR3: ASSLELAHRNEQF
V: TRBV12-3/TRBV12-4; J: TRBJ2-7; CDR3: ASSPLTGEVYEQY
V: TRBV5-1; J: TRBJ2-5; CDR3: ASSFGQRQETQY
V: TRBV29-1; J: TRBJ2-1; CDR3: SGLAGGYNEQF